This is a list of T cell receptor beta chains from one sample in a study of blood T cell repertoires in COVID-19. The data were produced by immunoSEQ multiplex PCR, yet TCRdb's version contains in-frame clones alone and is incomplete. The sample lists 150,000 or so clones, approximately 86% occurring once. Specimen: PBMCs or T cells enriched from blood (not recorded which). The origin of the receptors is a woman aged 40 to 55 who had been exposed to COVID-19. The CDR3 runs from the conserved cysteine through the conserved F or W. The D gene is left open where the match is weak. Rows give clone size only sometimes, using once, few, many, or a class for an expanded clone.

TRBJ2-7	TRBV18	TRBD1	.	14	CASSPGTDLDEQYF	TGTGCCAGCTCACCCGGGACAGACCTCGATGAGCAGTACTTC
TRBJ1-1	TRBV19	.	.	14	CASNLRSGRTEAFF	TGTGCCAGTAATCTCAGAAGTGGGAGGACTGAAGCTTTCTTT
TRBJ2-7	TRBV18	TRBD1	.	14	CASSPRTGGHEQYF	TGTGCCAGCTCACCGCGGACAGGGGGCCACGAGCAGTACTTC
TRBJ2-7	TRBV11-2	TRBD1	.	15	CASRRGQGAFYEQYF	TGTGCCAGCAGGAGGGGACAGGGGGCTTTCTACGAGCAGTACTTC
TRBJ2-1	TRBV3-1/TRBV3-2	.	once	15	CASSQEASSYNEQFF	TGTGCCAGCAGCCAAGAGGCTAGCTCCTACAATGAGCAGTTCTTC
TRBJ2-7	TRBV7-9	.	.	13	CASSLTVLYEQYF	TGTGCCAGCAGCCTGACAGTACTCTACGAGCAGTACTTC
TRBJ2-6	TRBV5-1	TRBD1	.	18	CASSLAPDRGSGANVLTF	TGCGCCAGCAGCTTGGCCCCGGACAGGGGATCTGGGGCCAACGTCCTGACTTTC
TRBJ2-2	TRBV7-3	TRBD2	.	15	CASSGTSANTGELFF	TGTGCCAGCAGCGGGACTAGCGCGAACACCGGGGAGCTGTTTTTT
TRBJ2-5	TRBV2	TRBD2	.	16	CASSLQASGGGETQYF	TGTGCCAGCAGTCTCCAGGCTAGCGGGGGTGGGGAGACCCAGTACTTC
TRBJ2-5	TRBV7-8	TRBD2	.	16	CASSLRTSGRGETQYF	TGTGCCAGCAGCTTACGGACTAGCGGGAGGGGGGAGACCCAGTACTTC
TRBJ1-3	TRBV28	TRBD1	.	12	CASSLQGAGSDF	TGTGCCAGCAGTTTGCAGGGGGCAGGATCGGATTTT
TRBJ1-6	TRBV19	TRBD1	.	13	CATSGQGNSPLHF	TGTGCCACCTCGGGACAGGGGAATTCACCCCTCCACTTT
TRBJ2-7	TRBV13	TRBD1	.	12	CASSKQGYEQYF	TGTGCCAGCAGCAAACAGGGGTACGAGCAGTACTTC
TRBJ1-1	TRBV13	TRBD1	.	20	CASSRQISRTGGFMNTEAFF	TGTGCCAGCAGCCGCCAGATCTCTAGGACAGGGGGTTTCATGAACACTGAAGCTTTCTTT